This T cell receptor (beta chain) was recorded in a study of CD8 T cells in ankylosing spondylitis. This clonotype was recorded at least ten times. The antigen remains unidentified. The V segment lost 0 bases and the J segment 5 bases; nucleotides outside the gene matches: 7. Germline V gives CDR1 DFQATT, CDR2 SNEGSKA (reference sequence). The CDR3 totals 17 residues. Study results and limitations: About 8 highly homologous variants formed a TCR beta motif that appeared characteristic of ankylosing spondylitis blood.

TCRdb itself ran the 5' RACE reads through MiXCR, one entry per CDR3 protein. The data contain some 200,000 distinct CDR3 sequences, about 7% of them singletons. The chain recombines TRBV20-1 with TRBJ2-3; 14 nucleotides line up with TRBD2. This receptor was obtained from a male donor with ankylosing spondylitis. Sequenced: blood, either unsorted or a sorted T cell fraction (not recorded which). CDR3 sequence reads: CSARDMGLAGVVDTQYF. As DNA, the CDR3 is TGCAGTGCTAGAGATATGGGACTAGCGGGAGTGGTAGATACGCAGTATTTT.